This T cell receptor beta chain was sequenced during a study of blood T cell repertoires in COVID-19. Produced via immunoSEQ multiplex PCR; TCRdb's table is partial and in-frame only. The table shows about 100,000 clones, with approximately 70% occurring only once. Germline assignment: CDR1 SQVTM and CDR2 ANQGSEA. The V end was cut by 2 bases, the J end by 0 bases, with 8 bases between. The CDR3 sequence is 14 residues long. The chain couples TRBV29-1 to TRBJ1-3; D not resolved. The TCR sequence derives from a woman in her thirties or forties with acute or convalescent COVID-19. Sequencing used peripheral blood. The CDR3 DNA reads as TGCAGCGTTGAAACAGCCGACTCTGGAAACACCATATATTTT. Protein product: CSVETADSGNTIYF.